The next 14 T cell receptor beta chains were all read from a single sample in a study of T cells in Graves' hyperthyroidism and ophthalmopathy. Amplification yielded TCR beta CDR3 regions, with RNA transcripts as the source. Researchers ran a first-round RT-PCR on the TCR CDR3 using the HTBI primer set. Using its own MiXCR run on the multiplex PCR reads, TCRdb lists one record per CDR3 protein. The table shows approximately 330,000 distinct CDR3 sequences, with roughly 13% occurring only once. The sequenced material came from blood. The origin of the receptors is a woman aged 40 to 50 with Graves' ophthalmopathy.

This clonotype was recorded a few times. This CDR3 reads CASSRQLDTQYF. The CDR3 region has the DNA TGTGCCAGCAGTAGACAGCTAGATACGCAGTATTTT. The chain recombines TRBV7-9 with TRBJ2-3; TRBD1 is a possible D gene (5 bases). Germline V gene lookup returns CDR1 SEHNR and CDR2 FQNEAQ (reference sequence). The CDR3 is 12 residues long. The V end was cut by 6 bases, the J end by 5 bases, with 9 bases between.

This clonotype was counted many times. The V gene is TRBV12-3 or TRBV12-4, the J gene TRBJ2-5, with D tentatively TRBD1 (6 bases). V lost 6 bases and J 1 base, leaving 24 bases between the germline ends. The CDR3 contains 18 residues. The DNA for the CDR3 is TGTGCCAGCAGCTATCGACAGGCTCGACAAGGGGGCCAAGAGACCCAGTACTTC. This encodes CASSYRQARQGGQETQYF.

This clonotype was observed many times. The rearrangement links TRBV7-2 to TRBJ2-7, with 10 bases lining up with TRBD1. CDR1 and CDR2 from the germline V gene are SGHTA and FQGNSA. The V segment lost 7 bases and the J segment 2 bases; nucleotides outside the gene matches: 14. This CDR3 comprises 17 residues. CDR3 in amino acids: CASIPGQGLGAPYEQYF. The CDR3 DNA sequence: TGTGCCAGCATCCCGGGACAGGGGCTAGGAGCGCCCTACGAGCAGTACTTC. Full variable domain (remainder filled in from reference TRBV7-2 and TRBJ2-7): GAGVSQSPSNKVTEKGKDVELRCDPISGHTALYWYRQSLGQGLEFLIYFQGNSAPDKSGLPSDRFSAERTGGSVSTLTIQRTQQEDSAVYLCASIPGQGLGAPYEQYFGPGTRLTVT.

This clonotype showed up just once. This may arise from a read error, as a much more abundant clone is one base away. V and J are TRBV11-2 and TRBJ2-5, with a weak D call TRBD2 (6 bases). Germline-derived CDR1 and CDR2 are SGHAT and FQNNGV. This CDR3 has 13 residues. CDR3 coding DNA: TGTGTCAGCAGTCCTCCAGGCGGGATGCCCCAGTACTTC. Translation: CVSSPPGGMPQYF.

At least ten counts were recorded for this clonotype. The junction differs from germline at one of its ends, possibly a read error. The chain uses TRBV11-2 and TRBJ2-7; TRBD1 aligns across 7 bases. The CDR3 extends over 15 amino acids. CDR1 and CDR2 from the germline V gene are SGHAT and FQNNGV. The CDR3 loop is CASSVDRALVREQYF. The CDR3 nucleotides are TGTGCCAGCAGCGTAGACAGGGCCTTGGTGAGAGAGCAGTACTTC.

The chain combines TRBV28 with TRBJ1-4; a weak D match, TRBD1 (6 bases). This CDR3 region has 15 residues. Germline assignment: CDR1 MDHEN and CDR2 SYDVKM. Trimming shortened V by 7 bases and J by 8 bases, and 20 bases separated the two germline ends. The CDR3 region has the DNA TGTGCCAGCACGGAAGGGGGGGGTTTTGAGGAAAAACTGTTTTTT. It codes for CASTEGGGFEEKLFF.

The sample holds a few counts of this clonotype. The chain carries TRBV7-9 and TRBJ2-7; tentative D call: TRBD1 (5 bases). The CDR3 is 15 amino acids. Germline CDR1 reads SEHNR; CDR2 reads FQNEAQ (reference sequence). Trimming stripped 4 bases from V and 2 bases from J, with 15 bases between. CDR3 nucleotide sequence: TGTGCCAGCAGCTCCCCGGGCAGGGTTACCTACGAGCAGTACTTC. Translation: CASSSPGRVTYEQYF.

This chain connects TRBV20-1 to TRBJ2-2; the match to TRBD2 covers 8 bases. After removal of 0 bases from V and 7 bases from J, the junction contained 7 bases not matched to a gene. The CDR3 totals 15 residues. Germline values: CDR1 DFQATT, CDR2 SNEGSKA (reference sequence). The CDR3 reads CSARDPSGLYGELFF. The CDR3 nucleotides read TGCAGTGCTAGAGACCCTAGCGGGTTGTACGGGGAGCTGTTTTTT.

The sample holds many counts of this clonotype. The chain links TRBV28 to TRBJ1-2, with 9 bases lining up with TRBD1. Germline V gene sequence: CDR1 MDHEN, CDR2 SYDVKM. The CDR3 runs 14 residues. V was pared by 3 bases and J by 7 bases, with 6 bases of the junction left unmatched. The chain's CDR3 is CASSLLQGARGYTF. The DNA for the CDR3 is TGTGCCAGCAGTTTGTTACAGGGGGCGCGTGGCTACACCTTC.

This clonotype was found a few times. The chain joins TRBV4-1 to TRBJ2-7, with 7 nucleotides matching TRBD2. The ends lost 2 bases at V and 0 bases at J; junction bases unmatched: 4. The CDR3 is 15 amino acids. CDR1 and CDR2 (germline): MGHRA, YSYEKL. The CDR3 DNA follows: TGCGCCAGCAGCCAAATTCCTAGCGGCTCCTACGAGCAGTACTTC. This gives the protein CASSQIPSGSYEQYF.

Remarks on this clonotype: The junction departs from germline at one end; a sequencing error may be responsible. This chain uses TRBV28 with TRBJ1-4; D not resolved. CDR1 is MDHEN, CDR2 SYDVKM, per germline. This CDR3 has 15 residues. For the CDR3, the DNA is TGTGTCAGCAGTTCTCCGGTTGCTGCTAATGAAAAACTGTTTTTT. Its protein is CVSSSPVAANEKLFF.

This clonotype was detected once. V is TRBV3-1 and J is TRBJ2-2; TRBD1 is a possible D gene (5 bases). V was pared by 8 bases and J by 2 bases, with 12 bases between. Germline V gene lookup returns CDR1 LGHDT and CDR2 YNNKEL (reference sequence). The CDR3 has 14 amino acids. CDR3 bases: TGTGCCAGCGAAACAGGATCAAACACCGGGGAGCTGTTTTTT. Amino acids: CASETGSNTGELFF.

Only one count was recorded for this clonotype. V gene TRBV30 combines with J gene TRBJ1-5, with D hard to call. The V end was cut by 0 bases, the J end by 0 bases, with 9 bases between. Germline loops: CDR1 GTSNPN, CDR2 SVGIG (reference sequence). The CDR3 runs 15 residues. The CDR3 sequence: CAWSVPGGSNQPQHF. For the CDR3, the DNA is TGTGCCTGGAGTGTACCGGGCGGTAGCAATCAGCCCCAGCATTTT.

This clonotype was detected many times. This chain connects TRBV6-6 to TRBJ2-2; TRBD2 is a possible D gene (6 bases). This CDR3 spans 15 amino acids. Germline CDR1 and CDR2: MNHNY and SVGAGI (reference sequence). Trimming removed 0 bases at V and 4 bases at J, with 9 bases between. CDR3 loop: CASSYSGGRTGELFF. Here the CDR3 DNA reads TGTGCCAGCAGTTACTCGGGGGGACGCACCGGGGAGCTGTTTTTT.